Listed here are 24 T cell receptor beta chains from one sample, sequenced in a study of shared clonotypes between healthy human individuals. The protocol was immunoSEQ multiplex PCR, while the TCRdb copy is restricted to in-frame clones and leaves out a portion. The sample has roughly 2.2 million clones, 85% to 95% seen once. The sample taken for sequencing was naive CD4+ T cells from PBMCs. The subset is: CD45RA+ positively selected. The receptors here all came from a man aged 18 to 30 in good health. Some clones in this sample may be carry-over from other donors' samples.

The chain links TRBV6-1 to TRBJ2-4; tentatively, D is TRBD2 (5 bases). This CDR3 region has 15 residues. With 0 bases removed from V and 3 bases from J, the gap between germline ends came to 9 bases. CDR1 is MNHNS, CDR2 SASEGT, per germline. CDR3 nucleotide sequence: TGTGCCAGCAGTGAAGCCGAGCGGTTCAAAAACATTCAGTACTTC. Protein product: CASSEAERFKNIQYF.

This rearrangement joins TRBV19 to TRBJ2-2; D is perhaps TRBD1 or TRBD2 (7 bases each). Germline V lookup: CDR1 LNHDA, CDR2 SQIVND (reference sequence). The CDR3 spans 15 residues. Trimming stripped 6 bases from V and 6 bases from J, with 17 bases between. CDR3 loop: CASRDGRGRPGELFF. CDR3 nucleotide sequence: TGTGCCAGTAGGGATGGGAGGGGGCGCCCCGGGGAGCTGTTTTTT.

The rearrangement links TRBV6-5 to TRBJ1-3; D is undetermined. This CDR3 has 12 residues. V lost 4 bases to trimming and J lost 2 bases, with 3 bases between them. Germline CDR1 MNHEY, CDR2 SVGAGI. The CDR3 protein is CASSSTGNTIYF. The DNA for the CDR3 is TGTGCCAGCAGTTCTACTGGAAACACCATATATTTT.

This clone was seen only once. The CDR3 nucleotides are TGTGCCAGCAGCGTAGGACCGAGCTATGGCTACACCTTC. It codes for CASSVGPSYGYTF. The V and J genes are TRBV9 and TRBJ1-2; D not certain. Trimming took off 0 bases at V and 4 bases at J, with 7 bases between the two ends. CDR3 length: 13 residues. Germline loops: CDR1 SGDLS, CDR2 YYNGEE.

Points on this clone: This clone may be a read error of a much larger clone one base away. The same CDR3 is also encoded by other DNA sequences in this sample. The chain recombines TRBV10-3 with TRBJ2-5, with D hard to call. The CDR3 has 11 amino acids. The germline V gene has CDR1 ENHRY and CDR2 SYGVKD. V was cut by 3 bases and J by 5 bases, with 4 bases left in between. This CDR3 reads CAISEEETQYF. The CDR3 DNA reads TGTGCCATCAGTGAAGAGGAGACCCAGTACTTC.

In DNA, the CDR3 is TGTGCCAGCAGTGTAGAGGACGGGTACACTGAAGCTTTCTTT. Its translation is CASSVEDGYTEAFF. This chain connects TRBV2 to TRBJ1-1, with D unresolved. CDR1 SNHLY and CDR2 FYNNEI come from the germline V gene. The CDR3 sequence is 14 residues long. The ends were cut back, 4 bases at V and 3 bases at J, with 12 bases in the middle. The full variable domain, rest sourced from reference TRBV2 and TRBJ1-1, is EPEVTQTPSHQVTQMGQEVILRCVPISNHLYFYWYRQILGQKVEFLVSFYNNEISEKSEIFDDQFSVERPDGSNFTLKIRSTKLEDSAMYFCASSVEDGYTEAFFGQGTRLTVV.

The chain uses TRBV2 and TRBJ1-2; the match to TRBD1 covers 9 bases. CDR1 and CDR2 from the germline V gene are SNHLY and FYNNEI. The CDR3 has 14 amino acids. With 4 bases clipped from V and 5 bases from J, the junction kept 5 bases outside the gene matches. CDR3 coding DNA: TGTGCCAGCAGTGGGGCAGGACAGGGGTATGGCTACACCTTC. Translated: CASSGAGQGYGYTF.

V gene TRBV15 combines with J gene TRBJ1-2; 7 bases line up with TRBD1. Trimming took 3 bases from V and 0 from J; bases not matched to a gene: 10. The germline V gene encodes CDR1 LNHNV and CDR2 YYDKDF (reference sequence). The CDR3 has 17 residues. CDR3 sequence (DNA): TGTGCCACCAGCAGCCGCCTACAGGGGACTTCTAACTATGGCTACACCTTC. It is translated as CATSSRLQGTSNYGYTF.

The CDR3 coding sequence is TGTGCCAGCAGCCCTGCAGGGCAAGAGCAGTACTTC. Translated, it gives CASSPAGQEQYF. V gene TRBV7-2 combines with J gene TRBJ2-7, with D possibly being TRBD1 (5 bases). The CDR3 contains 12 residues. In germline, CDR1 is SGHTA, CDR2 FQGNSA. The V end was cut by 5 bases, the J end by 7 bases, with 12 bases between.

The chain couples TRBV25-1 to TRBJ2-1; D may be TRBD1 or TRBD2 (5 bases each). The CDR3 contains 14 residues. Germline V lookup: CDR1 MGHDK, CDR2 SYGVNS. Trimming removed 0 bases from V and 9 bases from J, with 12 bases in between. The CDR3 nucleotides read TGTGCCAGCAGTGAATATTTACGGGACGGTGAGCAGTTCTTC. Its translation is CASSEYLRDGEQFF.

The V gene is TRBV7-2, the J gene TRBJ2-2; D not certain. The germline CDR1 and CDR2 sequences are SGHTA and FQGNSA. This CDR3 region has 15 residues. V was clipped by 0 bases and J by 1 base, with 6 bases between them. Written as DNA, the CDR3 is TGTGCCAGCAGCTTAGCGCCCGGGAACACCGGGGAGCTGTTTTTT. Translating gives CASSLAPGNTGELFF.

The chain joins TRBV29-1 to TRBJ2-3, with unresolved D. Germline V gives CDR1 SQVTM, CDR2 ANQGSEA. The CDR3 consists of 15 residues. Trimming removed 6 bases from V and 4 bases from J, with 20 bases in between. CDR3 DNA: TGCAGCGTAGATAGGTACGCCCATACCCCAGATACGCAGTATTTT. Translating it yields CSVDRYAHTPDTQYF.

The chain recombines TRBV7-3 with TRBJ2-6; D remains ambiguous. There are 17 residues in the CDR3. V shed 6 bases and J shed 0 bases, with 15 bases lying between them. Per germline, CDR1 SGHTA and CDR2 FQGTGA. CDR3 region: CASRILDGTSGANVLTF. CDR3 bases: TGTGCCAGCAGGATTCTGGACGGCACCTCTGGGGCCAACGTCCTGACTTTC. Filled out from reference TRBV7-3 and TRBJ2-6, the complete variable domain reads GAGVSQTPSNKVTEKGKYVELRCDPISGHTALYWYRQSLGQGPEFLIYFQGTGAADDSGLPNDRFFAVRPEGSVSTLKIQRTERGDSAVYLCASRILDGTSGANVLTFGAGSRLTVL.

The CDR3 nucleotides are TGTGCCTGGAGACCCCCCGGGCTAGCCAAGGAGCAGTACTTC. Translation gives CAWRPPGLAKEQYF. The chain has TRBV30 and TRBJ2-5, with a tentative D call TRBD2 (5 bases). CDR3 length: 14 residues. Between the trimmed V and J ends, which lost 3 bases and 11 bases, there was a span of 22 bases. Germline-derived CDR1 and CDR2 are GTSNPN and SVGIG (reference sequence).

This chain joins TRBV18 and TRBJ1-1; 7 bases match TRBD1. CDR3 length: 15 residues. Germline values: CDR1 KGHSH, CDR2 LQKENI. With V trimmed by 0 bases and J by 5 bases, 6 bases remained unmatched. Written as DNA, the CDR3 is TGTGCCAGCTCACCACCCAGAGGGGGCAGGACTGAAGCTTTCTTT. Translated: CASSPPRGGRTEAFF.

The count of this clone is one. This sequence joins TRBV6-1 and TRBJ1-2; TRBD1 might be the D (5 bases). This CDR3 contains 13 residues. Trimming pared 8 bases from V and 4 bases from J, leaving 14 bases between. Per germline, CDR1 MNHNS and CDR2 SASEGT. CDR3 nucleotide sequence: TGTGCCAGCGTTCCAGACAGTCTCTATGGCTACACCTTC. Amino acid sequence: CASVPDSLYGYTF.

The CDR3 coding sequence is TGTGCCAGCAGTCGGGGGGGCAGGTACACTGAAGCTTTCTTT. This encodes CASSRGGRYTEAFF. The genes are TRBV28 and TRBJ1-1, with a tentative D call TRBD1 (6 bases). Germline loops: CDR1 MDHEN, CDR2 SYDVKM. The CDR3 contains 14 residues. The ends were cut back, 5 bases at V and 3 bases at J, with 13 bases in the middle.

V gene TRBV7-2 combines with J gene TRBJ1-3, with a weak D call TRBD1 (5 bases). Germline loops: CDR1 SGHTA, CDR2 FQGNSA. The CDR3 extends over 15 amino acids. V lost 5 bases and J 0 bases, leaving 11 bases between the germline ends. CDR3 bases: TGTGCCAGCAGCACCCGACAGCTCTCTGGAAACACCATATATTTT. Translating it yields CASSTRQLSGNTIYF.

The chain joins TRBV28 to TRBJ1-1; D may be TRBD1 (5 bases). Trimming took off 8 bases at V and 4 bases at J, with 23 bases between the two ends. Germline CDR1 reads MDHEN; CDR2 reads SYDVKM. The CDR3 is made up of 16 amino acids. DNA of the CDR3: TGTGCCAGCGTATCCAGCAACCTGGGGCGGCTCACTGAAGCTTTCTTT. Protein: CASVSSNLGRLTEAFF.

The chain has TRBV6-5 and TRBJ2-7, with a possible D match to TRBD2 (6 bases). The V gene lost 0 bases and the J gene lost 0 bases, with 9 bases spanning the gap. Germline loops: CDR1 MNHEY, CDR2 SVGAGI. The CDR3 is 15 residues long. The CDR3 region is CASSYSGLYSYEQYF. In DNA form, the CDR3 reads TGTGCCAGCAGTTACTCGGGACTCTACTCCTACGAGCAGTACTTC.

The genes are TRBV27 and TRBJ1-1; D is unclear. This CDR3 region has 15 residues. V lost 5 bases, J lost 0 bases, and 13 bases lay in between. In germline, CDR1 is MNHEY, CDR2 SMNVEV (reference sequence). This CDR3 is CASSPYRAMNTEAFF. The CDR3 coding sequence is TGTGCCAGCAGTCCCTACAGAGCTATGAACACTGAAGCTTTCTTT.

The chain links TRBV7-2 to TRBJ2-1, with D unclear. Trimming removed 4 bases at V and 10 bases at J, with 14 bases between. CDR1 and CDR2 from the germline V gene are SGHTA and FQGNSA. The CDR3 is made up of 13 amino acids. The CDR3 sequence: CASSSSRGREQFF. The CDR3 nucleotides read TGTGCCAGCAGCTCCAGCCGAGGTAGGGAGCAGTTCTTC.

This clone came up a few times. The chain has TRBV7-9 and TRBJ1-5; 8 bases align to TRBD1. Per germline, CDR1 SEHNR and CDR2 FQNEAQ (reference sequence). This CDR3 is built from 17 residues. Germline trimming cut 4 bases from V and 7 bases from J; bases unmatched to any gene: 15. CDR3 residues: CASSSQARTGNGQPQHF. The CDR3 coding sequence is TGTGCCAGCAGCTCCCAAGCCAGGACAGGGAACGGACAGCCCCAGCATTTT.

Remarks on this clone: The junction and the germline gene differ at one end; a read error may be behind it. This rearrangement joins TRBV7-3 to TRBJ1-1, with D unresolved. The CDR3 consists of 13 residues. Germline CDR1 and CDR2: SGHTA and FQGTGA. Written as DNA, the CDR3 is TGTGCCAGCAGCTTAATGGTGAACGCTGAAGCTTTCTTT. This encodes CASSLMVNAEAFF.